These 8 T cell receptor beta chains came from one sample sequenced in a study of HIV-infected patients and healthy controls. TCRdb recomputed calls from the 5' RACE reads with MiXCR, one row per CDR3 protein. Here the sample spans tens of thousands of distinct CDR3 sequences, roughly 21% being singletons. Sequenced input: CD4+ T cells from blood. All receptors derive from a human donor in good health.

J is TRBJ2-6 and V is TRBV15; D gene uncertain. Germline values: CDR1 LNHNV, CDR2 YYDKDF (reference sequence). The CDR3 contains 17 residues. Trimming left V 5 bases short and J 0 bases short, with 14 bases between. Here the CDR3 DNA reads TGTGCCACCAGCGAAGAACCCAACTACTCTGGGGCCAACGTCCTGACTTTC. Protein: CATSEEPNYSGANVLTF.

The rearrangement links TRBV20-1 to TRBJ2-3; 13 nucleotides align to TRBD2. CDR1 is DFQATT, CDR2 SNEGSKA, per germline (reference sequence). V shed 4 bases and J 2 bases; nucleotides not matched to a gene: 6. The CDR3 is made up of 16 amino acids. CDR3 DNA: TGCAGTGCTACCCAAACTAGCGGGAGGGTCACAGATACGCAGTATTTT. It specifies CSATQTSGRVTDTQYF.

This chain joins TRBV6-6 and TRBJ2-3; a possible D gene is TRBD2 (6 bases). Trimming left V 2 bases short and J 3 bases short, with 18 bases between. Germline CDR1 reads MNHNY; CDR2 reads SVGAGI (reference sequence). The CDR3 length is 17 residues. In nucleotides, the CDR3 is TGTGCCAGCAGTTACCCCTACGGGGGAAGTGGGACAGATACGCAGTATTTT. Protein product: CASSYPYGGSGTDTQYF.

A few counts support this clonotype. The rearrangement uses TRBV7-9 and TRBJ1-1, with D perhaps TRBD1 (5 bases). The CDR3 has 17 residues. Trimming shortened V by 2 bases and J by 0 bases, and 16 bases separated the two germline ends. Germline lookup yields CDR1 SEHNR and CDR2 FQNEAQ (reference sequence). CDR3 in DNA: TGTGCCAGCAGCTTATCCTGGGGACCGGAATTGAACACTGAAGCTTTCTTT. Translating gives CASSLSWGPELNTEAFF.

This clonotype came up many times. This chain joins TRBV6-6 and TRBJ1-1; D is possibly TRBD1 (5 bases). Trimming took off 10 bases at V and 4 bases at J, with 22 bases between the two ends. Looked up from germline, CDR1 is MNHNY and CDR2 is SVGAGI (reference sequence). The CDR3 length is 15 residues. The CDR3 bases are TGTGCCACTTTAATAATTGGGGGAATAGGCACTGAAGCTTTCTTT. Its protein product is CATLIIGGIGTEAFF.

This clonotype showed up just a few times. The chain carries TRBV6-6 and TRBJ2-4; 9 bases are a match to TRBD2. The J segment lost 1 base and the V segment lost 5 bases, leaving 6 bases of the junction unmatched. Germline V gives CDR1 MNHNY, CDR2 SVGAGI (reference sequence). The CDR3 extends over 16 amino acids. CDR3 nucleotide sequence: TGTGCCAGCAGTGCGAGCGGGGGGAAGGCCAAAAACATTCAGTACTTC. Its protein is CASSASGGKAKNIQYF.

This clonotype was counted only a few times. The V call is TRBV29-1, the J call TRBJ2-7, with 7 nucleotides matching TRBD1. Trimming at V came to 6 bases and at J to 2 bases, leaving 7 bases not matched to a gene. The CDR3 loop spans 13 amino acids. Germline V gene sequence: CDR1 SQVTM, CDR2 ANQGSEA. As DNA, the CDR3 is TGCAGCGTGTTACAGGGGTCGACCTACGAGCAGTACTTC. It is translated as CSVLQGSTYEQYF.

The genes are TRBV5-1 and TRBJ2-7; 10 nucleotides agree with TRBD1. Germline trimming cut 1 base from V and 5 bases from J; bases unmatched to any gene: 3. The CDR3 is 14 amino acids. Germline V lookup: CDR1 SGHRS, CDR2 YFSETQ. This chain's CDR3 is CASSLFGTGDEQYF. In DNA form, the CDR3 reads TGCGCCAGCAGCTTGTTCGGGACAGGGGACGAGCAGTACTTC.